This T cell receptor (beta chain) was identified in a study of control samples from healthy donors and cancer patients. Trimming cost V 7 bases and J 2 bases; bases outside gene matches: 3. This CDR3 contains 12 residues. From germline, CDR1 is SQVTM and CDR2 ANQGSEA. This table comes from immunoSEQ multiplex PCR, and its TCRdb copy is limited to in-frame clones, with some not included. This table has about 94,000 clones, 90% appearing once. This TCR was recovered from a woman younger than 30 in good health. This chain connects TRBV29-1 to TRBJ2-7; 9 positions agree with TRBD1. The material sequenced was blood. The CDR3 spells CSGDRAAYEQYF. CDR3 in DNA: TGCAGCGGGGACAGGGCCGCCTACGAGCAGTACTTC.